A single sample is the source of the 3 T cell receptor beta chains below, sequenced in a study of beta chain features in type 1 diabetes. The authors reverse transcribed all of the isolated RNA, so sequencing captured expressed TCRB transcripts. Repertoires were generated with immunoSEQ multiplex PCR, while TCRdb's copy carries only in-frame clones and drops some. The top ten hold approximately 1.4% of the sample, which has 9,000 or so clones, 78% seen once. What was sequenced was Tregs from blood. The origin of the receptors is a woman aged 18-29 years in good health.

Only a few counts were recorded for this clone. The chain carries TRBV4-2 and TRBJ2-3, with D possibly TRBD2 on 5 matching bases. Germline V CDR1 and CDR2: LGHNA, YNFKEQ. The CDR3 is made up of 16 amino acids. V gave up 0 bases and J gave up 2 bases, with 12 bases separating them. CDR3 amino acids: CASSQEIATITDTQYF. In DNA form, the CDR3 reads TGTGCCAGCAGCCAAGAAATAGCGACTATCACAGATACGCAGTATTTT.

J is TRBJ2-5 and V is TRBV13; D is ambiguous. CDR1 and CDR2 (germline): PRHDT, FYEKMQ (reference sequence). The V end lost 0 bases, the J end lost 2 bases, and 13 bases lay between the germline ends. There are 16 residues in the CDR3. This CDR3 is CASSLGSIYRQETQYF. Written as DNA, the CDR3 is TGTGCCAGCAGCTTAGGCAGTATTTACAGACAAGAGACCCAGTACTTC.

The CDR3 nucleotides are TGTGCCAGCAGGGGAACAGGGTATAGCAATCAGCCCCAGCATTTT. Its translation is CASRGTGYSNQPQHF. The rearrangement uses TRBV6-5 and TRBJ1-5; maybe TRBD1 (6 bases). This CDR3 is built from 15 residues. Germline assignment: CDR1 MNHEY and CDR2 SVGAGI. V was cut by 6 bases and J by 0 bases, with 12 bases left in between.